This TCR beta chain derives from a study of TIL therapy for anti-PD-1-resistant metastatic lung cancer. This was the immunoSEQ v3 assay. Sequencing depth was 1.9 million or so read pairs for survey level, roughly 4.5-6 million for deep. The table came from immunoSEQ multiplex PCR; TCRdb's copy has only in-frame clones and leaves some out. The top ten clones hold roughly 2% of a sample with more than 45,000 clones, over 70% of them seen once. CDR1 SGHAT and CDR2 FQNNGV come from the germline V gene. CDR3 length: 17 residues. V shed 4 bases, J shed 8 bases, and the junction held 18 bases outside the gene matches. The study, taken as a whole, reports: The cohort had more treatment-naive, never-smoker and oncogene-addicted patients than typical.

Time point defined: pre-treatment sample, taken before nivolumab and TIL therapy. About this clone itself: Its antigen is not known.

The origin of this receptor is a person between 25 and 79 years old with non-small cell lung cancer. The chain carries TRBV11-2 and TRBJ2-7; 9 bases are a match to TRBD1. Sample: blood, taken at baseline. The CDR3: CASSSPSDRGMLRQQYF. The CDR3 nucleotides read TGTGCCAGCAGCTCCCCCAGCGACAGGGGGATGTTACGCCAGCAGTACTTC.